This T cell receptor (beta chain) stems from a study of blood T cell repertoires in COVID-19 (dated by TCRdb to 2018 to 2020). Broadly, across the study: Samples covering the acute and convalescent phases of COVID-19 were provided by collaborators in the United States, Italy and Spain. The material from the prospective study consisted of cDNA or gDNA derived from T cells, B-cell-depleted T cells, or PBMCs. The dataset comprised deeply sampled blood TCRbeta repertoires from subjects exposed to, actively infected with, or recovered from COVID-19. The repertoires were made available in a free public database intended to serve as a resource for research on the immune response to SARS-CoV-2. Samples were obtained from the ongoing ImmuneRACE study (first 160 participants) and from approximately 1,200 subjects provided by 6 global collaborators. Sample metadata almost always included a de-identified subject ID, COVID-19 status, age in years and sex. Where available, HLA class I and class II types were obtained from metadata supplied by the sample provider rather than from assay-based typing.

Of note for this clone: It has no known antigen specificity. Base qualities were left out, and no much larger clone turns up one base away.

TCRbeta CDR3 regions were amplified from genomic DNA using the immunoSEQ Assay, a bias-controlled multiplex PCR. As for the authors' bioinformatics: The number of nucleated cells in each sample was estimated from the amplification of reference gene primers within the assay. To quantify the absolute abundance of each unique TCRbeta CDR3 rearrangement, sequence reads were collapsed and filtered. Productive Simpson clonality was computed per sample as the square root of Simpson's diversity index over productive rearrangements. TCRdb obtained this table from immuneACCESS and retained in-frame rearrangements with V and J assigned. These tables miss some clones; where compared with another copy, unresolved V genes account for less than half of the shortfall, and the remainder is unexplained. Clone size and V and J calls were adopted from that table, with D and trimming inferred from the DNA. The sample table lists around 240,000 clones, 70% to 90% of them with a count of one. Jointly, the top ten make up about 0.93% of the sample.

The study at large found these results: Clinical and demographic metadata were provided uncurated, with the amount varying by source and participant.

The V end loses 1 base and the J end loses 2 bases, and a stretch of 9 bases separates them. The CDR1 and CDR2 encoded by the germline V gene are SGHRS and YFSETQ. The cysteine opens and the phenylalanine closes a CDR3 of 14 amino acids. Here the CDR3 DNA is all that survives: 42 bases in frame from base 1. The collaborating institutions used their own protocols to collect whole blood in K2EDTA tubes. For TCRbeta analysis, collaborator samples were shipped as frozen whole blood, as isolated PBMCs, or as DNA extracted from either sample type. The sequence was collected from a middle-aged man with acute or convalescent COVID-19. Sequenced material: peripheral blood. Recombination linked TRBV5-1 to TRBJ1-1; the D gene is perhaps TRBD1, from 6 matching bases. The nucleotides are TGCGCCAGCAGCTTGACAGGGATAAACACTGAAGCTTTCTTT. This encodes CASSLTGINTEAFF.